The entry below gives a single TCR beta chain sequence along with its context. The method was immunoSEQ multiplex PCR; TCRdb's version includes in-frame clones alone and lacks a portion of them. Among some 110,000 clones listed, approximately 80% were seen once. The data derive from a study of blood T cell repertoires in COVID-19. This clonotype was obtained from a woman aged 55-75 years with acute or convalescent COVID-19. Sequenced input: peripheral blood.

The chain's CDR3 is CATSVQGECYEQYF. The CDR3 DNA reads TGTGCCACCAGCGTTCAGGGGGAATGTTACGAGCAGTACTTC. This chain connects TRBV24-1 to TRBJ2-7; 7 bases line up with TRBD1. The CDR3 totals 14 residues. Losses at the gene ends were 7 bases for V and 4 bases for J; bases not matched to a gene: 9. The germline gives CDR1 KGHDR, CDR2 SFDVKD.